The 29 T cell receptor beta chains presented below share a single source sample, sequenced in a study of cytomegalovirus exposure and HLA in healthy donors. Amplification used 60 Vbeta primers and 13 Jbeta primers. Libraries were prepared by immunoSEQ multiplex PCR; TCRdb keeps only in-frame clonotypes and omits some of them. The sample lists 100,000 to 150,000 clones, 65% to 90% occurring once. The sequenced sample consisted of PBMCs. All receptors derive from a girl under 10 years old in good health and CMV-seronegative.

The V and J genes are TRBV7-9 and TRBJ2-1; tentative D call: TRBD1 (5 bases). The CDR3 has 14 amino acids. Trimming cost V 5 bases and J 8 bases, with 16 bases left between them. Germline V gene data show CDR1 as SEHNR and CDR2 as FQNEAQ (reference sequence). The CDR3 DNA is TGTGCCAGCAGCGAAAGGGATGGGGCCTATGAGCAGTTCTTC. Translating it yields CASSERDGAYEQFF.

This clone was detected only a few times. The chain couples TRBV10-3 to TRBJ1-2; 9 bases match TRBD1. In germline, CDR1 is ENHRY, CDR2 SYGVKD. V shed 6 bases, J shed 4 bases, and the junction held 9 bases outside the gene matches. This CDR3 contains 15 residues. The CDR3 here is CAIRSTGGSGYGYTF. Here the CDR3 DNA reads TGTGCCATCAGATCCACAGGGGGCAGTGGCTATGGCTACACCTTC.

V gene TRBV7-6 combines with J gene TRBJ2-1; 11 bases line up with TRBD2. The V segment lost 5 bases and the J segment 9 bases; nucleotides outside the gene matches: 12. This CDR3 is 16 amino acids long. Germline lookup yields CDR1 SGHVS and CDR2 FNYEAQ. CDR3 coding DNA: TGTGCCAGCAGCCTAGTAGCGGGGGGGAATACGGGTGAGCAGTTCTTC. Amino acids: CASSLVAGGNTGEQFF.

This clone has only a few counts. The rearrangement uses TRBV9 and TRBJ2-5, with 13 bases that match TRBD2. The V and J ends lost 4 bases and 5 bases, in that order; junction bases with no gene match: 2. The CDR3 runs to 14 residues. The germline CDR1 and CDR2 sequences are SGDLS and YYNGEE. The CDR3 sequence is CASSMTSGRETQYF. The CDR3 coding sequence is TGTGCCAGCAGCATGACTAGCGGGAGGGAGACCCAGTACTTC.

This clone has just one count. The CDR3 is CASSEFRLPPNEQYF. Written as DNA, the CDR3 is TGTGCCAGCAGTGAATTTAGACTACCCCCTAACGAGCAGTACTTC. The gene calls are TRBV6-1 and TRBJ2-7; possibly TRBD2 for D (5 bases). This CDR3 has 15 residues. V was clipped by 2 bases and J by 5 bases, with 16 bases between them. In germline, CDR1 is MNHNS, CDR2 SASEGT.

The rearrangement joins TRBV4-1 to TRBJ1-1; D gene ambiguous. Trimming stripped 3 bases from V and 10 bases from J, with 15 bases between. The CDR3 length is 13 residues. Germline V gene sequence: CDR1 MGHRA, CDR2 YSYEKL. DNA of the CDR3: TGCGCCAGCAGCCAGGGGAGAGGATTAGGAGCTTTCTTT. Translating it yields CASSQGRGLGAFF.

V gene TRBV7-8 combines with J gene TRBJ2-7; possibly TRBD1 for D (5 bases). The CDR3 is 15 amino acids. Between the trimmed V and J ends, which lost 3 bases and 6 bases, there was a span of 18 bases. Looked up from germline, CDR1 is SGHVS and CDR2 is FQNEAQ. The CDR3 coding sequence is TGTGCCAGCAGCTTCGAGTTAAGGACAAGCTCCGAGCAGTACTTC. Protein product: CASSFELRTSSEQYF. The variable domain in full, completed from reference TRBV7-8 and TRBJ2-7, reads GAGVSQSPRYKVAKRGQDVALRCDPISGHVSLFWYQQALGQGPEFLTYFQNEAQLDKSGLPSDRFFAERPEGSVSTLKIQRTQQEDSAVYLCASSFELRTSSEQYFGPGTRLTVT.

The chain links TRBV6-6 to TRBJ2-7; D is possibly TRBD1 (5 bases). The CDR3 covers 14 residues. The germline V gene has CDR1 MNHNY and CDR2 SVGAGI (reference sequence). The germline V and J ends were trimmed by 0 bases and 3 bases, with 9 bases remaining between them. CDR3 coding DNA: TGTGCCAGCAGTTACTCTGGACACGGCTACGAGCAGTACTTC. Amino acid sequence: CASSYSGHGYEQYF.

This clone was observed a handful of times. The chain employs TRBV19 and TRBJ2-5, with D perhaps TRBD2 (7 bases). This CDR3 is 15 amino acids long. V lost 1 base and J 2 bases, leaving 11 bases between the germline ends. Germline CDR1 is LNHDA and CDR2 is SQIVND (reference sequence). The CDR3 DNA reads as TGTGCCAGTAGTATAGGGGGAGGGGGACAAGAGACCCAGTACTTC. Translation gives CASSIGGGGQETQYF.

V is TRBV6-5 and J is TRBJ2-3, with a tentative D call TRBD2 (6 bases). CDR3 length equals 16 residues. V lost 0 bases, J lost 2 bases, and 12 bases lay in between. Germline V gene lookup returns CDR1 MNHEY and CDR2 SVGAGI. The CDR3 region has the DNA TGTGCCAGCAGTTACTCGTCGGCGGGGATCACAGATACGCAGTATTTT. Translation: CASSYSSAGITDTQYF.

The chain couples TRBV2 to TRBJ2-1, with 8 positions matching TRBD2. CDR3 size: 13 residues. Germline V gene sequence: CDR1 SNHLY, CDR2 FYNNEI. V dropped 8 bases and J dropped 6; count of bases not matched to a gene: 6. In DNA form, the CDR3 reads TGTGCCAGCTTTACGGGAGGGCTCAATGAGCAGTTCTTC. It is translated as CASFTGGLNEQFF.

The rearrangement uses TRBV15 and TRBJ2-2; 7 bases map to TRBD1. After removal of 0 bases from V and 7 bases from J, the junction contained 11 bases not matched to a gene. The CDR3 length is 17 residues. Germline lookup yields CDR1 LNHNV and CDR2 YYDKDF (reference sequence). The CDR3 loop reads CATSRDLRRQGGGELFF. The CDR3 DNA sequence: TGTGCCACCAGCAGAGATCTCCGACGACAGGGCGGCGGGGAGCTGTTTTTT.

The rearrangement joins TRBV5-1 to TRBJ1-5; 12 nucleotides align to TRBD1. Germline CDR1 and CDR2: SGHRS and YFSETQ. The J segment lost 6 bases and the V segment lost 4 bases, leaving 5 bases of the junction unmatched. The CDR3 is 15 amino acids. In DNA, the CDR3 is TGCGCCAGCAGCGTGGGACAGGGGGCGGGTCAGCCCCAGCATTTT. Protein: CASSVGQGAGQPQHF.

This clone came up a few times. V is TRBV5-4 and J is TRBJ2-1, with 11 positions matching TRBD2. The CDR3 has 16 amino acids. The germline V gene encodes CDR1 SGHNT and CDR2 YYREEE (reference sequence). The ends lost 1 base at V and 4 bases at J; junction bases unmatched: 4. The CDR3 loop reads CASSLWGLAEYNEQFF. The CDR3 nucleotides read TGTGCCAGCAGCTTGTGGGGACTAGCGGAGTACAATGAGCAGTTCTTC.

This clone has only one observation. This chain uses TRBV30 with TRBJ2-5, with D tentatively TRBD2 (6 bases). Trimming pared 0 bases from V and 8 bases from J, leaving 13 bases between. This CDR3 spans 13 amino acids. Germline values: CDR1 GTSNPN, CDR2 SVGIG (reference sequence). This CDR3 reads CAWSVGGQFTQYF. The CDR3 DNA is TGTGCCTGGAGTGTGGGGGGTCAATTCACCCAGTACTTC.

The chain is built from TRBV19 and TRBJ1-5; maybe TRBD1 (5 bases). The V end was cut by 1 base, the J end by 9 bases, with 16 bases between. From germline, CDR1 is LNHDA and CDR2 SQIVND (reference sequence). This CDR3 spans 15 amino acids. As DNA, the CDR3 is TGTGCCAGTAGTATAGGCCCCACAGGACCAATGCCCCAGCATTTT. As protein: CASSIGPTGPMPQHF.

J is TRBJ2-1 and V is TRBV6-4, with 7 bases identical to TRBD1. V lost 4 bases and J lost 5; bases outside the gene matches: 8. CDR1 and CDR2 from the germline V gene are MRHNA and SNTAGT. CDR3 size: 15 residues. The chain's CDR3 is CASSVKGGNNNEQFF. CDR3 sequence (DNA): TGTGCCAGCAGTGTAAAAGGGGGCAATAACAATGAGCAGTTCTTC.

The rearrangement uses TRBV16 and TRBJ1-2; possibly TRBD1 for D (6 bases). V lost 4 bases, J lost 10 bases, and 13 bases lay in between. Germline assignment: CDR1 KGHSY and CDR2 FQNENV. This CDR3 comprises 12 residues. The CDR3 is CASSLTGSNYTF. The CDR3 region has the DNA TGTGCCAGCAGCCTAACAGGGAGTAACTACACCTTC.

With respect to this clone: Other DNA sequences in this sample translate to the same CDR3. CDR3 protein: CAWSVALISPLHF. The CDR3 region has the DNA TGTGCCTGGAGTGTTGCGCTTATTTCACCCCTCCACTTT. The rearrangement joins TRBV30 to TRBJ1-6, with D unclear. The CDR3 length is 13 residues. Per the germline V gene, CDR1 is GTSNPN and CDR2 is SVGIG (reference sequence). Trimming shortened V by 0 bases and J by 9 bases, and 9 bases separated the two germline ends.

This clone was seen only once. V and J are TRBV2 and TRBJ1-1; TRBD1 aligns across 8 bases. The germline V gene has CDR1 SNHLY and CDR2 FYNNEI. CDR3 length: 15 residues. J was trimmed by 1 base and V by 0 bases; bases with no gene match: 1. CDR3 sequence reads: CASSEAGTGNTEAFF. The CDR3 bases are TGTGCCAGCAGTGAAGCGGGGACAGGGAACACTGAAGCTTTCTTT. Full variable domain (rest looked up from reference TRBV2 and TRBJ1-1): EPEVTQTPSHQVTQMGQEVILRCVPISNHLYFYWYRQILGQKVEFLVSFYNNEISEKSEIFDDQFSVERPDGSNFTLKIRSTKLEDSAMYFCASSEAGTGNTEAFFGQGTRLTVV.

The chain combines TRBV27 with TRBJ1-5; D not resolved. CDR3 length: 13 residues. Germline V gene lookup returns CDR1 MNHEY and CDR2 SMNVEV (reference sequence). Trimming removed 1 base from V and 11 bases from J, with 12 bases in between. DNA of the CDR3: TGTGCCAGCAGTTTATGGTTCTTCGGGACCCAGCATTTT. Translation: CASSLWFFGTQHF.

Only a few counts were recorded for this clone. This sequence joins TRBV18 and TRBJ1-2; D possibly corresponds to TRBD1 (5 bases). Germline lookup yields CDR1 KGHSH and CDR2 LQKENI. Trimming left V 4 bases short and J 4 bases short, with 10 bases between. This CDR3 is 13 amino acids long. CDR3 DNA sequence: TGTGCCAGCTCACAGGGGTTTAGCTATGGCTACACCTTC. Amino acids: CASSQGFSYGYTF.

This clone was counted a single time. The chain couples TRBV27 to TRBJ2-5; D ambiguous. Germline CDR1 and CDR2: MNHEY and SMNVEV (reference sequence). Between the trimmed V and J ends, which lost 6 bases and 2 bases, there was a span of 16 bases. This CDR3 region has 15 residues. The CDR3 DNA follows: TGTGCCAGCAGCCCGGTACTCGGTCCGCAAGAGACCCAGTACTTC. Translating gives CASSPVLGPQETQYF.

The chain employs TRBV15 and TRBJ2-1, with a tentative D call TRBD1 (5 bases). CDR3 length: 16 residues. The ends were cut back, 3 bases at V and 8 bases at J, with 20 bases in the middle. The germline V gene has CDR1 LNHNV and CDR2 YYDKDF (reference sequence). The CDR3 bases are TGTGCCACCAGCAGGATTACTCCGACAGTACGTCATGAGCAGTTCTTC. Protein sequence: CATSRITPTVRHEQFF.

The V call is TRBV7-2, the J call TRBJ1-6, with 7 bases aligning to TRBD1. The CDR3 loop spans 14 amino acids. The germline CDR1 and CDR2 sequences are SGHTA and FQGNSA. V shed 5 bases, J shed 7 bases, and the junction held 5 bases outside the gene matches. The CDR3 sequence: CASSPGGWNSPLHF. CDR3 nucleotide sequence: TGTGCCAGCAGCCCAGGGGGTTGGAATTCACCCCTCCACTTT.

This clone showed up just once. This chain links TRBV7-9 with TRBJ2-1, with TRBD2 as a possible D gene (6 bases). The germline V gene encodes CDR1 SEHNR and CDR2 FQNEAQ (reference sequence). There are 16 residues in the CDR3. V was pared by 2 bases and J by 5 bases, with 16 bases between. CDR3 in DNA: TGTGCCAGCAGCTTAACGGTCCCTACGGGAGACAATGAGCAGTTCTTC. The encoded protein is CASSLTVPTGDNEQFF.

This clone appeared a single time. A read error may account for a junction end that differs from germline. This chain uses TRBV10-3 with TRBJ2-2; D may be TRBD2 (6 bases). Germline V gene sequence: CDR1 ENHRY, CDR2 SYGVKD. The CDR3 consists of 14 residues. CDR3 bases: TGTGCCATCAGTGGGATGGTTGGCACCGGGGGGCTGTTTTTT. Encoded protein: CAISGMVGTGGLFF.

The chain couples TRBV4-2 to TRBJ2-2; TRBD2 agrees at 9 bases. V shed 3 bases and J 3 bases; nucleotides not matched to a gene: 2. The CDR3 consists of 15 residues. Germline V lookup: CDR1 LGHNA, CDR2 YNFKEQ. CDR3 bases: TGTGCCAGCAGCCAGGGGACTAGCCACACCGGGGAGCTGTTTTTT. This codes for CASSQGTSHTGELFF.

The CDR3 loop is CASSPQSGGARNEQFF. The CDR3 DNA is TGTGCCAGCAGCCCTCAAAGCGGGGGGGCTCGAAATGAGCAGTTCTTC. V usage is TRBV7-9 and J usage is TRBJ2-1; 10 bases are shared with TRBD2. Trimming removed 5 bases from V and 7 bases from J; junction bases left unmatched: 11. The CDR3 consists of 16 residues. From germline, CDR1 is SEHNR and CDR2 FQNEAQ (reference sequence).